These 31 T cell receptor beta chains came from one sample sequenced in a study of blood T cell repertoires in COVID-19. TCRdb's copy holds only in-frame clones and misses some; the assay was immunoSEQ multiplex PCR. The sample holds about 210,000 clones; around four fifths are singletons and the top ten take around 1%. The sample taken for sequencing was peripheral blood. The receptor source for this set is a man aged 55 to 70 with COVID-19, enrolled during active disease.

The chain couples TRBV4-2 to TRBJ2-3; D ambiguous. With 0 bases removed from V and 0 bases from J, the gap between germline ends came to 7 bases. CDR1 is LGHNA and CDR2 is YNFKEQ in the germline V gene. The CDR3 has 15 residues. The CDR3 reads CASSQDRYSTDTQYF. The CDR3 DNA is TGTGCCAGCAGCCAAGATCGCTACAGCACAGATACGCAGTATTTT.

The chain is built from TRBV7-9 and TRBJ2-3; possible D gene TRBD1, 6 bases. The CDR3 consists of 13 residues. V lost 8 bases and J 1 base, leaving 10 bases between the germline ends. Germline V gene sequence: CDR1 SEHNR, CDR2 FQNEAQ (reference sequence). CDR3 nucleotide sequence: TGTGCCAGCGGGGCAGGGGGCACAGATACGCAGTATTTT. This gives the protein CASGAGGTDTQYF.

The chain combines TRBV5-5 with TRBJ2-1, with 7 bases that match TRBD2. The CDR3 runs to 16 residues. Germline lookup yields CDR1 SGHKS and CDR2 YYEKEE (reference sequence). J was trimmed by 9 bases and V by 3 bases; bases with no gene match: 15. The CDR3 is CASSSDLAAWVSEQFF. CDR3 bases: TGTGCCAGCAGCTCGGATCTAGCGGCCTGGGTGAGTGAGCAGTTCTTC.

This chain's CDR3 is CASSPGTDEQYF. The CDR3 DNA reads as TGTGCCAGCTCACCTGGGACAGACGAGCAGTACTTC. The chain is built from TRBV18 and TRBJ2-7, with 7 nucleotides matching TRBD1. CDR1 KGHSH and CDR2 LQKENI come from the germline V gene. This CDR3 is 12 amino acids long. V lost 3 bases and J lost 5; bases outside the gene matches: 1.

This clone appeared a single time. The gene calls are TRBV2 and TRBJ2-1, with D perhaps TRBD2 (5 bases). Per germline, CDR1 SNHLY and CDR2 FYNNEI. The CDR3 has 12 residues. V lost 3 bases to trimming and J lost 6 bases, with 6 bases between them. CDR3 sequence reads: CASSEEANEQFF. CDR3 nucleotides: TGTGCCAGCAGTGAGGAGGCCAATGAGCAGTTCTTC.

The CDR3 DNA is TGTGCCAGCAGCCAGAGGGACACGAACTCCTTTTTTGGCTACACCTTC. It codes for CASSQRDTNSFFGYTF. The V and J genes are TRBV5-5 and TRBJ1-2; TRBD1 might be the D (6 bases). With 4 bases removed from V and 7 bases from J, the gap between germline ends came to 23 bases. This CDR3 contains 16 residues. Germline CDR1 reads SGHKS; CDR2 reads YYEKEE (reference sequence).

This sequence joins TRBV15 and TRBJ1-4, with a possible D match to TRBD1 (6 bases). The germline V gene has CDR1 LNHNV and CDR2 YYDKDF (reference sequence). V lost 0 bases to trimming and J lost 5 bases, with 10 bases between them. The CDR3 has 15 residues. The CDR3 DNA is TGTGCCACCAGCAGAGACCCACAGGGAAATGAAAAACTGTTTTTT. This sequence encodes CATSRDPQGNEKLFF. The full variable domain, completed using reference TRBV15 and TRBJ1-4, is DAMVIQNPRYQVTQFGKPVTLSCSQTLNHNVMYWYQQKSSQAPKLLFHYYDKDFNNEADTPDNFQSRRPNTSFCFLDIRSPGLGDTAMYLCATSRDPQGNEKLFFGSGTQLSVL.

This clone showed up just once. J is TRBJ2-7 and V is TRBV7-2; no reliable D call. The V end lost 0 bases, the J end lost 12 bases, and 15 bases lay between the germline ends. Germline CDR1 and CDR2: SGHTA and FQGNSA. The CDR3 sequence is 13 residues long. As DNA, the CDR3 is TGTGCCAGCAGCTTAGCCACAGCATGGGTTAGGTACTTC. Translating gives CASSLATAWVRYF.

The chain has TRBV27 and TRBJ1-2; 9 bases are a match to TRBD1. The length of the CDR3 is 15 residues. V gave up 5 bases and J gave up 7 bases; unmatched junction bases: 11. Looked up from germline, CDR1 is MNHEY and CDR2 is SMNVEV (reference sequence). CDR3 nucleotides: TGTGCCAGCAGTCTCGGACAGGGGTTAATTAGTGGCTACACCTTC. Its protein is CASSLGQGLISGYTF.

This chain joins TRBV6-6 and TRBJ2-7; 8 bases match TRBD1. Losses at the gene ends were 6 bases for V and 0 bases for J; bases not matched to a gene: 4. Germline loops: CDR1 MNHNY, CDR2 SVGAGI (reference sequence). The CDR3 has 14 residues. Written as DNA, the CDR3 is TGTGCCAGCAGGCAGACAGGGGCCTCCTACGAGCAGTACTTC. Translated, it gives CASRQTGASYEQYF.

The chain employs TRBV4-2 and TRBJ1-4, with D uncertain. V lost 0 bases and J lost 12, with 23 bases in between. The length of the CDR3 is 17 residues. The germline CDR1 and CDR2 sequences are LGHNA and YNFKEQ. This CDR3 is CASSQDYTAAIKWELFF. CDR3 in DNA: TGTGCCAGCAGCCAAGATTACACGGCGGCTATTAAATGGGAACTGTTTTTT.

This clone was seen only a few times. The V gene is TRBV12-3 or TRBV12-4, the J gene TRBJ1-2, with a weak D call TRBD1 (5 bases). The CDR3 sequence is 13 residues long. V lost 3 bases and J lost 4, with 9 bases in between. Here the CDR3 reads CASSLGRAYGYTF. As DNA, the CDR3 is TGTGCCAGCAGTTTGGGCAGGGCCTATGGCTACACCTTC.

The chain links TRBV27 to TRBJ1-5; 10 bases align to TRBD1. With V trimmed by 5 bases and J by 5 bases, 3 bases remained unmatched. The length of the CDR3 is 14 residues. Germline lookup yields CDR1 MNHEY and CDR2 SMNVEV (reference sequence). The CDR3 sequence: CASSRDRGDQPQHF. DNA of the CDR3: TGTGCCAGCAGTCGGGACAGGGGAGATCAGCCCCAGCATTTT.

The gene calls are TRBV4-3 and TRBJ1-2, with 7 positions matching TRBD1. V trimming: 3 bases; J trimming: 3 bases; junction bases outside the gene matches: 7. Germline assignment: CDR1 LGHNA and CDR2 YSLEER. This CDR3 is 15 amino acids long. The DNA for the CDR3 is TGCGCCAGCAGCCAGCACCGGGACAGCGACTATGGCTACACCTTC. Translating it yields CASSQHRDSDYGYTF.

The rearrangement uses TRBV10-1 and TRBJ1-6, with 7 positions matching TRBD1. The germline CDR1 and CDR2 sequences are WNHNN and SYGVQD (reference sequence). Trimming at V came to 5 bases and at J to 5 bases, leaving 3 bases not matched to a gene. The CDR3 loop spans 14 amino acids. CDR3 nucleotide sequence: TGCGCCAGCAGTCCCGGGACAGATAATTCACCCCTCCACTTT. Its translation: CASSPGTDNSPLHF.

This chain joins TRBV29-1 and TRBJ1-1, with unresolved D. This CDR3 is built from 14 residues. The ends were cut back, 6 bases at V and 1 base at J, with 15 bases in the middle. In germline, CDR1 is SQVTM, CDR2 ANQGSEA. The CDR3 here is CSVYSGLENTEAFF. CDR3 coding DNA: TGCAGCGTATATTCCGGGTTGGAGAACACTGAAGCTTTCTTT.

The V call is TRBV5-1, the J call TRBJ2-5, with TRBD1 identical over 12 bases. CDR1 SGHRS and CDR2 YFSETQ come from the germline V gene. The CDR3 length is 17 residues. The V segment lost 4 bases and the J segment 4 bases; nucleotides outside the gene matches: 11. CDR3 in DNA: TGCGCCAGCAGCCCGACCCCCGGGACAGGGGGCGGAGAGACCCAGTACTTC. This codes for CASSPTPGTGGGETQYF.

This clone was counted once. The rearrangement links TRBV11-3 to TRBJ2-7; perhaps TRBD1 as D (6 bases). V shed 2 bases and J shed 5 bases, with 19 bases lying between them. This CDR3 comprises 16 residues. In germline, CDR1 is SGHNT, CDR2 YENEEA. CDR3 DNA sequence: TGTGCCAGCAGCTTAATCAGGGGACCGACGATCGACGAGCAGTACTTC. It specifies CASSLIRGPTIDEQYF.

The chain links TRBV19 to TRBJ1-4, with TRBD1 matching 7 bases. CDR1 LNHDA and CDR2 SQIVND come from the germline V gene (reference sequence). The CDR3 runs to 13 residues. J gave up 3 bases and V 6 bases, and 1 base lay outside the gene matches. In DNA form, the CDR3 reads TGTGCCAGTAGGGACAGGCCTAATGAAAAACTGTTTTTT. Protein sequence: CASRDRPNEKLFF.

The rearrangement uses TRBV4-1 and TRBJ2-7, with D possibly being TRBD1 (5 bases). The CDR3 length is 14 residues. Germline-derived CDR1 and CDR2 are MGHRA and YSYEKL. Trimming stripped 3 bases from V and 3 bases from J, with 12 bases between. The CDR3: CASSQGQGSYEQYF. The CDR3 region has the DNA TGCGCCAGCAGCCAGGGGCAGGGAAGCTACGAGCAGTACTTC.

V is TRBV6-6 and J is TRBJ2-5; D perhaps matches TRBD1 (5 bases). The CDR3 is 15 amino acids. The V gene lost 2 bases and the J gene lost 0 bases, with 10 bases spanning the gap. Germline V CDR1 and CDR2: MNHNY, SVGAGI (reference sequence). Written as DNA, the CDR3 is TGTGCCAGCAGTTACCCCCCCAGGGACCAAGAGACCCAGTACTTC. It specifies CASSYPPRDQETQYF.

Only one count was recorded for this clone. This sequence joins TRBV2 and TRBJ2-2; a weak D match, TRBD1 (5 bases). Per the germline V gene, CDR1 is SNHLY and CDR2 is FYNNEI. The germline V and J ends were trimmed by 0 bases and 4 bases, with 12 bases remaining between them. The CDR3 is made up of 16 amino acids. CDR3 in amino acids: CASSEAQQVITGELFF. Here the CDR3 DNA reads TGTGCCAGCAGTGAAGCGCAACAGGTGATCACCGGGGAGCTGTTTTTT.

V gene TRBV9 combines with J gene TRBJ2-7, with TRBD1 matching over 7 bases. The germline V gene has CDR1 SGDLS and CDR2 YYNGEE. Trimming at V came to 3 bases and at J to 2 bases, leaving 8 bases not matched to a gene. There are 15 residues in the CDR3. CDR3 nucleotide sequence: TGTGCCAGCAGCGAGGGGGCCGTCGGGGCCTACGAGCAGTACTTC. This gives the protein CASSEGAVGAYEQYF.

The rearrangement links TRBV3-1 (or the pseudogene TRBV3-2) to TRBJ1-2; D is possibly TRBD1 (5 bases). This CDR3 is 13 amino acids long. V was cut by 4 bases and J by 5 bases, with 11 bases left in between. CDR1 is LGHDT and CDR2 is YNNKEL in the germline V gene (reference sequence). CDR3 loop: CASSLGARYGYTF. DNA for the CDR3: TGTGCCAGCAGCCTTGGGGCCCGATATGGCTACACCTTC.

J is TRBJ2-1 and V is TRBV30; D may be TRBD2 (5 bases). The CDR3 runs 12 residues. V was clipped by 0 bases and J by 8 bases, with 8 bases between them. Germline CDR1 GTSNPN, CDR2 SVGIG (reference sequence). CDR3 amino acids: CAWSVLGYEQFF. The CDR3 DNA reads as TGTGCCTGGAGTGTACTAGGATATGAGCAGTTCTTC.

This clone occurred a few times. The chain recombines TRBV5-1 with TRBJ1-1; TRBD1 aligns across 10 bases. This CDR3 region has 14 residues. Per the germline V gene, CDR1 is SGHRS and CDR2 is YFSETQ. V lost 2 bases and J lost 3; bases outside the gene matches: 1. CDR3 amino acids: CASSFGTGDTEAFF. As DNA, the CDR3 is TGCGCCAGCAGCTTCGGGACAGGGGACACTGAAGCTTTCTTT.

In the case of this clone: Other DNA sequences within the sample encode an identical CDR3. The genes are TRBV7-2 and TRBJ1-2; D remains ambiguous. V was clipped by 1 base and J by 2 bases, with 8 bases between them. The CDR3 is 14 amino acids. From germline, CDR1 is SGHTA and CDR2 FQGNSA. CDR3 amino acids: CASSLDRGNYGYTF. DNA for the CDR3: TGTGCCAGCAGCTTAGATCGGGGAAACTATGGCTACACCTTC.

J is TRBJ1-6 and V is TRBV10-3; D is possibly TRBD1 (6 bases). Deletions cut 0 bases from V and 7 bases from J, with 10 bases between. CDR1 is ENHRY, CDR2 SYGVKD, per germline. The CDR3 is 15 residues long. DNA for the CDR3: TGTGCCATCAGTGAGTCGAACCAGGGGAATTCACCCCTCCACTTT. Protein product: CAISESNQGNSPLHF.

CDR3 residues: CASSFDRGLLRNTEAFF. DNA for the CDR3: TGTGCCAGCAGCTTTGACAGGGGGCTCTTGAGAAACACTGAAGCTTTCTTT. This chain joins TRBV5-4 and TRBJ1-1, with 10 bases that match TRBD1. The CDR3 is made up of 17 amino acids. V was pared by 2 bases and J by 2 bases, with 9 bases of the junction left unmatched. CDR1 is SGHNT, CDR2 YYREEE, per germline (reference sequence).

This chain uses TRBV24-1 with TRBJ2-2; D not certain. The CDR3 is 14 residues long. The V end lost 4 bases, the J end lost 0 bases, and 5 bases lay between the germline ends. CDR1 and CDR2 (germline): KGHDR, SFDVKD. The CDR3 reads CATSEWPNTGELFF. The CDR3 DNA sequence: TGTGCCACCAGTGAGTGGCCGAACACCGGGGAGCTGTTTTTT.

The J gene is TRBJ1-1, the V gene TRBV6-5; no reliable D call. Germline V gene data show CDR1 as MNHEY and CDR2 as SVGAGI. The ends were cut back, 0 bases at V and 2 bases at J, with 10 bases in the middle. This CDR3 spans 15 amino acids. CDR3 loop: CASSYSTLFNTEAFF. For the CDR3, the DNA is TGTGCCAGCAGTTACTCGACACTTTTTAACACTGAAGCTTTCTTT.